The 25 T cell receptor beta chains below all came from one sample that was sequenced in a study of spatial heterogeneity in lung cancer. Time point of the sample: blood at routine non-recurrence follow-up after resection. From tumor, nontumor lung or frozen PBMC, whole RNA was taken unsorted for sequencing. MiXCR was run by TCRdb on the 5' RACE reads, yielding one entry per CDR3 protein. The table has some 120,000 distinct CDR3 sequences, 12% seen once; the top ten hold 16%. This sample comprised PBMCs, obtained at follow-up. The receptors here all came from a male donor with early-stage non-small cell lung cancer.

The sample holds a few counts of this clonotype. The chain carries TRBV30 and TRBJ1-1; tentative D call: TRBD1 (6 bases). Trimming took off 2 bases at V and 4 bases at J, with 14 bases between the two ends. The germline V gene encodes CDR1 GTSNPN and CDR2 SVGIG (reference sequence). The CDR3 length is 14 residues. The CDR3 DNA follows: TGTGCCTGGAGTCAATGGGGGCGACGCACTGAAGCTTTCTTT. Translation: CAWSQWGRRTEAFF.

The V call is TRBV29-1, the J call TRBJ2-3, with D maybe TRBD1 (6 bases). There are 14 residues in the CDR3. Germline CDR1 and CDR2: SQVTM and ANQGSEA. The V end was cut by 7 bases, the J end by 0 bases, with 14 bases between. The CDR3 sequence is CSAGGASSTDTQYF. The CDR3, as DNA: TGCAGCGCTGGGGGCGCCTCTAGCACAGATACGCAGTATTTT.

CDR3 amino acids: CATSDEQGYGYTF. CDR3 in DNA: TGTGCCACCAGTGACGAACAGGGTTATGGCTACACCTTC. This chain uses TRBV24-1 with TRBJ1-2; D possibly corresponds to TRBD1 (6 bases). Per germline, CDR1 KGHDR and CDR2 SFDVKD. V gave up 4 bases and J gave up 5 bases, with 10 bases separating them. The CDR3 spans 13 residues.

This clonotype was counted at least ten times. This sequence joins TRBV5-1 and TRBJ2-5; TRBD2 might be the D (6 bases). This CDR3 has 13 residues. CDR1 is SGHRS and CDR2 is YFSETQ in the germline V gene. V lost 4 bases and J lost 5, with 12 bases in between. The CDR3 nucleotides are TGCGCCAGCAGCAAGGGACTCGATGAGACCCAGTACTTC. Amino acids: CASSKGLDETQYF.

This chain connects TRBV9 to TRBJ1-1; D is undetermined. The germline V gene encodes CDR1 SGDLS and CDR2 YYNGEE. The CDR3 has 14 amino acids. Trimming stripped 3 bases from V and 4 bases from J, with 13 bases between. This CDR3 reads CASSAGSLSTEAFF. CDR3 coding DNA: TGTGCCAGCAGCGCCGGATCTTTATCCACTGAAGCTTTCTTT.

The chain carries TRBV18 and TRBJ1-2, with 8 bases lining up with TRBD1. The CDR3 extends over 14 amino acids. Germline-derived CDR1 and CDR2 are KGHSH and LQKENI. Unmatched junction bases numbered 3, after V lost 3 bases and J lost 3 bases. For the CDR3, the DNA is TGTGCCAGCTCACCGTTGACAGGGGACTATGGCTACACCTTC. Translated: CASSPLTGDYGYTF.

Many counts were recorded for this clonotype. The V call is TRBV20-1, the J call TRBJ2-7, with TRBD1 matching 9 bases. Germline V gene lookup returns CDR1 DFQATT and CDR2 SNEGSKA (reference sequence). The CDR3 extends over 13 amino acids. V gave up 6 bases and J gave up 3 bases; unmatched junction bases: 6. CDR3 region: CSAQGQGNYEQYF. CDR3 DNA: TGCAGTGCACAGGGACAGGGTAACTACGAGCAGTACTTC.

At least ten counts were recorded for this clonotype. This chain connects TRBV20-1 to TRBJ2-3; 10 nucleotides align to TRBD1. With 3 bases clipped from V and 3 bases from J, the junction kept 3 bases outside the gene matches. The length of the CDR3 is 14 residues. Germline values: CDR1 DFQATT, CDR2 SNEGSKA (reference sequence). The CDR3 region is CSARRQGATDTQYF. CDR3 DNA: TGCAGTGCTAGGCGACAGGGGGCAACAGATACGCAGTATTTT.

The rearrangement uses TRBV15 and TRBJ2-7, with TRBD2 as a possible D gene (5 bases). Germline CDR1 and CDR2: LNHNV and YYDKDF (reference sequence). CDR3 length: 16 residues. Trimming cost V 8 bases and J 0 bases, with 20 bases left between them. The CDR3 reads CATDYIGPRSSYEQYF. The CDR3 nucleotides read TGTGCCACCGACTATATCGGACCAAGGAGCTCCTACGAGCAGTACTTC. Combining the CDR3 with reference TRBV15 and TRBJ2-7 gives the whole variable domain DAMVIQNPRYQVTQFGKPVTLSCSQTLNHNVMYWYQQKSSQAPKLLFHYYDKDFNNEADTPDNFQSRRPNTSFCFLDIRSPGLGDTAMYLCATDYIGPRSSYEQYFGPGTRLTVT.

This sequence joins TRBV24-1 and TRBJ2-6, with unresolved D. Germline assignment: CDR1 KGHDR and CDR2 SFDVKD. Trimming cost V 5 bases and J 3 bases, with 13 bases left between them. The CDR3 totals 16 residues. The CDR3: CATSVPGPGGANVLTF. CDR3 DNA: TGTGCCACCAGTGTGCCCGGGCCCGGTGGGGCCAACGTCCTGACTTTC.

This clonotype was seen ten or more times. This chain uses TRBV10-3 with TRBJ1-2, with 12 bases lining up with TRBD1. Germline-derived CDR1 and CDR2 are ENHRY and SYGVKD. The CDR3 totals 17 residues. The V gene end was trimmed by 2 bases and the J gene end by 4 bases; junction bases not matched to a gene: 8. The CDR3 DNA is TGTGCCATCAGTGAGACGACTGGGACAGGGGGCGTCTATGGCTACACCTTC. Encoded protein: CAISETTGTGGVYGYTF.

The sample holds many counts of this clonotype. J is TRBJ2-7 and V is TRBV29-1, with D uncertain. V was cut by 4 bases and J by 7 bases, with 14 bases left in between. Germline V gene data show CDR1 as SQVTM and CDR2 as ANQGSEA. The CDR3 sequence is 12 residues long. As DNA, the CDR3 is TGCAGCGTTGTGGTCCTTCCTTGGGAGCAGTACTTC. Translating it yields CSVVVLPWEQYF.

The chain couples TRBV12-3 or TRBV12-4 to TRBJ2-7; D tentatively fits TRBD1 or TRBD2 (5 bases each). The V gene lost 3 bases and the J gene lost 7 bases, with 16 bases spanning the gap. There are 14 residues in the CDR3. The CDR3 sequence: CASSFGQGEWEQYF. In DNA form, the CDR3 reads TGTGCCAGCAGTTTCGGTCAGGGAGAGTGGGAGCAGTACTTC.

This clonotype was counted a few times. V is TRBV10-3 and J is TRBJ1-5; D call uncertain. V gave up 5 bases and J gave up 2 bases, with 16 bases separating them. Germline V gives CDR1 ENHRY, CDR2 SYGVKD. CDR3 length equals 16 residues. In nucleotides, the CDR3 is TGTGCCATCAGTCAGCAGGATCCAGCGGGCAATCAGCCCCAGCATTTT. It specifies CAISQQDPAGNQPQHF.

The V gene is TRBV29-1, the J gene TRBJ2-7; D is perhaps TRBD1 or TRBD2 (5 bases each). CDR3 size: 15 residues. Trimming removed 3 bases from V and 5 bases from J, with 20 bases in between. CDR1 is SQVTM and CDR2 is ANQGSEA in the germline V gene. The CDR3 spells CSVEGVRGPGDEQYF. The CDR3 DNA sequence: TGCAGCGTTGAGGGTGTGAGGGGTCCAGGCGACGAGCAGTACTTC.

DNA of the CDR3: TGCGCCAGCAGCCCGCGACTCCGAAGCCACGAGCAGTACTTC. Its protein product is CASSPRLRSHEQYF. This chain links TRBV4-1 with TRBJ2-7; no firm D call. CDR3 length equals 14 residues. Looked up from germline, CDR1 is MGHRA and CDR2 is YSYEKL. Trimming removed 4 bases at V and 5 bases at J, with 15 bases between.

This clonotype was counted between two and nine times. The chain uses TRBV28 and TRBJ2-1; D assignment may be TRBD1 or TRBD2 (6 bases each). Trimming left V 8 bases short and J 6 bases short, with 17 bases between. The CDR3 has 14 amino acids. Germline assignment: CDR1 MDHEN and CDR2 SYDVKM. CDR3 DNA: TGTGCCAGCGTTAACGGGGGCGTAGGCAATGAGCAGTTCTTC. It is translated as CASVNGGVGNEQFF.

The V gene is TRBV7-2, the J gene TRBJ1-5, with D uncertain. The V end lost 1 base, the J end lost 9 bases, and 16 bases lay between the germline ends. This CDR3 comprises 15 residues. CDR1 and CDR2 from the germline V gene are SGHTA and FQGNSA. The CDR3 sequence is CASSLESTRWLPQHF. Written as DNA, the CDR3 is TGTGCCAGCAGCTTAGAGTCGACCAGGTGGCTGCCCCAGCATTTT.

CDR3 in amino acids: CSARPTGRNEQFF. The DNA of the CDR3 is TGCAGTGCACGACCGACAGGGCGTAATGAGCAGTTCTTC. The chain is built from TRBV20-1 and TRBJ2-1, with 7 bases lining up with TRBD1. Losses at the gene ends were 6 bases for V and 7 bases for J; bases not matched to a gene: 9. CDR1 is DFQATT, CDR2 SNEGSKA, per germline (reference sequence). This CDR3 spans 13 amino acids.

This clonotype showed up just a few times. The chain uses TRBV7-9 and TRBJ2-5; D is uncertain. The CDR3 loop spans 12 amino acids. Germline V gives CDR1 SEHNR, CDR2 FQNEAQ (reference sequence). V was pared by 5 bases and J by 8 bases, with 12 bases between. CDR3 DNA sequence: TGTGCCAGCAGCATACCCCGACAAACCCAGTACTTC. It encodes CASSIPRQTQYF. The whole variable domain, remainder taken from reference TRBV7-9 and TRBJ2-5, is DTGVSQNPRHKITKRGQNVTFRCDPISEHNRLYWYRQTLGQGPEFLTYFQNEAQLEKSRLLSDRFSAERPKGSFSTLEIQRTEQGDSAMYLCASSIPRQTQYFGPGTRLLVL.

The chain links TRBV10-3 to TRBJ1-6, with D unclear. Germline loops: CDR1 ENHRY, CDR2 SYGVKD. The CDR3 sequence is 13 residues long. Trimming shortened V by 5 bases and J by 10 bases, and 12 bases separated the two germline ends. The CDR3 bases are TGTGCCATCAGTCCGGCCAGTTTGTCACCCCTCCACTTT. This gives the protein CAISPASLSPLHF.

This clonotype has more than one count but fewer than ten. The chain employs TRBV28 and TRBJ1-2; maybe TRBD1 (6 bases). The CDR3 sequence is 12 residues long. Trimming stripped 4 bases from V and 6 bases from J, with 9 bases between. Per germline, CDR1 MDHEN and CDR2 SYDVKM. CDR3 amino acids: CASSSHRDGYTF. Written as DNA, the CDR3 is TGTGCCAGCAGTTCACACAGGGATGGCTACACCTTC.

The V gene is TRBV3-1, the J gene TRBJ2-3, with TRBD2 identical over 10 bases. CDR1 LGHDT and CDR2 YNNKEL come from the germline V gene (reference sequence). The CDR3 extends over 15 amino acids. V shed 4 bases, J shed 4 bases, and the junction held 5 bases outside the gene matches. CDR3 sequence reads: CASSLPGLASDTQYF. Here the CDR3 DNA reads TGTGCCAGCAGCCTACCGGGACTAGCGTCAGATACGCAGTATTTT.

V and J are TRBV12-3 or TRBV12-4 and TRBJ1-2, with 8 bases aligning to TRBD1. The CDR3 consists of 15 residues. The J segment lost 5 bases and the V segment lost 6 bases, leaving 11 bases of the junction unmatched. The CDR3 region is CASSSAQGAGYGYTF. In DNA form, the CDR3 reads TGTGCCAGCAGCTCTGCGCAGGGGGCGGGGTATGGCTACACCTTC.

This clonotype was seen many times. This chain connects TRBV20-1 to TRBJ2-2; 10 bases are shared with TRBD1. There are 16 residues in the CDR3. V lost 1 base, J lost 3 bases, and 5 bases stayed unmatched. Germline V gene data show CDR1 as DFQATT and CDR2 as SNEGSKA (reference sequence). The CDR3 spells CSARAPGTGDTGELFF. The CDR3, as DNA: TGCAGTGCTAGAGCTCCCGGGACAGGGGACACCGGGGAGCTGTTTTTT.